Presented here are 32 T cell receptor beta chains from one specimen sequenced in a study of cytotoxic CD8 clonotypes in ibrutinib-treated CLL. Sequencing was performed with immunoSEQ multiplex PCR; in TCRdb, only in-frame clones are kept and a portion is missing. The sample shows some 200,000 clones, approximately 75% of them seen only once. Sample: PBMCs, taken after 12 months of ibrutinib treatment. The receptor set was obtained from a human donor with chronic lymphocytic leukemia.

CDR3 bases: TGTGCCAGCAGCTGGAGCGCCAGGGGAGTCACTGAAGCTTTCTTT. As protein: CASSWSARGVTEAFF. The chain combines TRBV5-6 with TRBJ1-1; tentative D call: TRBD1 (6 bases). Trimming removed 3 bases from V and 4 bases from J, with 16 bases in between. The CDR3 has 15 residues. In germline, CDR1 is SGHDT, CDR2 YYEEEE.

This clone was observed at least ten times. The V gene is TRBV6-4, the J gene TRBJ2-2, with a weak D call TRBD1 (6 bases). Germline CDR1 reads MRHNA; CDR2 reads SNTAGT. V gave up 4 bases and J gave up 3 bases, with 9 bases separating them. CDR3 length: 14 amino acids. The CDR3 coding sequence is TGTGCCAGCAGTGTACAGGGCGACACCGGGGAGCTGTTTTTT. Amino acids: CASSVQGDTGELFF.

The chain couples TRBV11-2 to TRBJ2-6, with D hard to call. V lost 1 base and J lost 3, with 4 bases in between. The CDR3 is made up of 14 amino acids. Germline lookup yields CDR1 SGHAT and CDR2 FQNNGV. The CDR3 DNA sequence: TGTGCCAGCAGCTTAGTTCATGGGGCCAACGTCCTGACTTTC. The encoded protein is CASSLVHGANVLTF.

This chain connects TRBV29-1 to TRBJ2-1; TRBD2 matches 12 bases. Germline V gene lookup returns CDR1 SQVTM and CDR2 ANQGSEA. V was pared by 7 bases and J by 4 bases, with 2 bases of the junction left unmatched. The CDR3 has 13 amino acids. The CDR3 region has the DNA TGCAGCGCGGGACTAGCGGGTTACAATGAGCAGTTCTTC. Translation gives CSAGLAGYNEQFF.

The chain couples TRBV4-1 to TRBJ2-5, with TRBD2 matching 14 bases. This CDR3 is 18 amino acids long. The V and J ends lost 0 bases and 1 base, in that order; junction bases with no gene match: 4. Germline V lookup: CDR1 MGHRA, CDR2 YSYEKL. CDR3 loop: CASSQDGLAGGRQETQYF. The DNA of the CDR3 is TGCGCCAGCAGCCAAGATGGACTAGCGGGGGGACGCCAAGAGACCCAGTACTTC.

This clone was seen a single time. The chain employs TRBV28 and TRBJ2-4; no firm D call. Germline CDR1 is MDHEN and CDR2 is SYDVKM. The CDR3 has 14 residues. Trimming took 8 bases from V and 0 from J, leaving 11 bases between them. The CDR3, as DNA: TGTGCCAGCTCGACCCTTATAGCCAAAAACATTCAGTACTTC. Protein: CASSTLIAKNIQYF. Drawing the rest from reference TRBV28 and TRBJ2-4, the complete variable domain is DVKVTQSSRYLVKRTGEKVFLECVQDMDHENMFWYRQDPGLGLRLIYFSYDVKMKEKGDIPEGYSVSREKKERFSLILESASTNQTSMYLCASSTLIAKNIQYFGAGTRLSVL.

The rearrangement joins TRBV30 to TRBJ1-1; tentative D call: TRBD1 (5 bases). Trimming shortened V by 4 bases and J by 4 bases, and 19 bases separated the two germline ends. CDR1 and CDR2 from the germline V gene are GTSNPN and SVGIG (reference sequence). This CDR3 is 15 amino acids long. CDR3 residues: CAWIAIGGMVTEAFF. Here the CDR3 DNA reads TGTGCCTGGATAGCTATCGGGGGTATGGTCACTGAAGCTTTCTTT.

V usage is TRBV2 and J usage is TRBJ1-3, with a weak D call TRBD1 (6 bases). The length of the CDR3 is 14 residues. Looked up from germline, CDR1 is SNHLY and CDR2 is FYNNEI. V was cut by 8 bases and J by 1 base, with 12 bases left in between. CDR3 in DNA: TGTGCCAGCCTTCCAGGGGTATCTGGAAACACCATATATTTT. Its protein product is CASLPGVSGNTIYF.

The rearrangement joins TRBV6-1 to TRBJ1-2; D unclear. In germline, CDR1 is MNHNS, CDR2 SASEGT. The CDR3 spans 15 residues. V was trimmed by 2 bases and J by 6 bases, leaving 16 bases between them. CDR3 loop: CASSEFTSGSDGYTF. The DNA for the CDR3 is TGTGCCAGCAGTGAATTCACTTCCGGGAGCGATGGCTACACCTTC.

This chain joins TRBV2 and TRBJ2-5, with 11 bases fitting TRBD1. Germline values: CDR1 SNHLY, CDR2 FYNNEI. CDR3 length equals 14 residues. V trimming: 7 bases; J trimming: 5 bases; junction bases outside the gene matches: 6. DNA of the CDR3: TGTGCCAGCAACACCGGGACAGGGGGGGAGACCCAGTACTTC. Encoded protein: CASNTGTGGETQYF.

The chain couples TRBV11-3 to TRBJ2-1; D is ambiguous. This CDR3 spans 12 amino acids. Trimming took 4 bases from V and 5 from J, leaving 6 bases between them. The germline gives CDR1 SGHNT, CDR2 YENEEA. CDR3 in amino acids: CASSSSNNEQFF. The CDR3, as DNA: TGTGCCAGCAGCTCGTCGAACAATGAGCAGTTCTTC.

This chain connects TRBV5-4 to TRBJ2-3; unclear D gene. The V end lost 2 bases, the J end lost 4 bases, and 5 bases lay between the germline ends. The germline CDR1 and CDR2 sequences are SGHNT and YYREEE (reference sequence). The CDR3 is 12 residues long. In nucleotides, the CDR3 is TGTGCCAGCAGCTTATTGTCAGATACGCAGTATTTT. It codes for CASSLLSDTQYF.

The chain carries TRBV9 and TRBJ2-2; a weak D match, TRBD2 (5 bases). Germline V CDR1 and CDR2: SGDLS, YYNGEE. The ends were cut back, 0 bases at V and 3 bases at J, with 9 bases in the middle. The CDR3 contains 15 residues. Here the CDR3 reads CASSVGGLDTGELFF. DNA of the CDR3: TGTGCCAGCAGCGTAGGAGGGTTAGACACCGGGGAGCTGTTTTTT.

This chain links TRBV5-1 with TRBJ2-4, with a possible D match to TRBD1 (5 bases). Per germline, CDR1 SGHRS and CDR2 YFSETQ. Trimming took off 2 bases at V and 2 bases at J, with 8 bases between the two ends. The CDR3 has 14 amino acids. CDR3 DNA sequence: TGCGCCAGCAGCTTCCCGGACACCAAAAACATTCAGTACTTC. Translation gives CASSFPDTKNIQYF.

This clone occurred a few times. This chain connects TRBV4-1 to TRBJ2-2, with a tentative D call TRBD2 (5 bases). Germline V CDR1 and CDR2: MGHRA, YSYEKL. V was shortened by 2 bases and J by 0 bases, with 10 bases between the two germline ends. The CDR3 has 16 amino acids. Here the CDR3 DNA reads TGCGCCAGCAGCCAATATGCCGGGACGAACACCGGGGAGCTGTTTTTT. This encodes CASSQYAGTNTGELFF.

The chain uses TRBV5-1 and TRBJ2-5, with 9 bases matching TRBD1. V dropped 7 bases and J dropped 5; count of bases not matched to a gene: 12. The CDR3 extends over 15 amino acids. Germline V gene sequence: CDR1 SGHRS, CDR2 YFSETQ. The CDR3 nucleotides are TGCGCCAGCTCCCCGGGACAGGGAGTGACGGAGACCCAGTACTTC. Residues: CASSPGQGVTETQYF. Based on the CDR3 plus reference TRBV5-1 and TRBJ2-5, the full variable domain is KAGVTQTPRYLIKTRGQQVTLSCSPISGHRSVSWYQQTPGQGLQFLFEYFSETQRNKGNFPGRFSGRQFSNSRSEMNVSTLELGDSALYLCASSPGQGVTETQYFGPGTRLLVL.

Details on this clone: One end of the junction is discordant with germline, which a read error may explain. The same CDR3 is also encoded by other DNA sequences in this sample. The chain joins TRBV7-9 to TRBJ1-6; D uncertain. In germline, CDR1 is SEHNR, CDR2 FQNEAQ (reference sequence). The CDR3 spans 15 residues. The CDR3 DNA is TGTGCCAGCAGCTTAATAGGGCCAGAGAATTCACCCCTTCACTTT. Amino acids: CASSLIGPENSPLHF.

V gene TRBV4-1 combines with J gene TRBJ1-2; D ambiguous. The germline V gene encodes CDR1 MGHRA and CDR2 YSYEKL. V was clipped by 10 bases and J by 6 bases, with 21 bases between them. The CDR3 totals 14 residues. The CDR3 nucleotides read TGCGCCACCTCCCGAACGGCAATCGGGGATGGCTACACCTTC. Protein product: CATSRTAIGDGYTF.

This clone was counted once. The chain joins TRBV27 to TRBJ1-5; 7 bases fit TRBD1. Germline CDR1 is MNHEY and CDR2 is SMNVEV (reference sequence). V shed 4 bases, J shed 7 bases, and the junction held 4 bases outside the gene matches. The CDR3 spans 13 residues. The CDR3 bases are TGTGCCAGCAGTTACAGGGGATTGCAGCCCCAGCATTTT. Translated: CASSYRGLQPQHF.

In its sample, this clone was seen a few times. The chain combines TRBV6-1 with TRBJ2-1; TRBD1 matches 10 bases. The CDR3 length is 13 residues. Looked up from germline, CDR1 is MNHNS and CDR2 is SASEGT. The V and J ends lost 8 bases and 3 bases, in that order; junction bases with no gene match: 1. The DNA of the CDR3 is TGTGCCAGCCGGGACAGGGGCTACAATGAGCAGTTCTTC. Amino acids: CASRDRGYNEQFF.

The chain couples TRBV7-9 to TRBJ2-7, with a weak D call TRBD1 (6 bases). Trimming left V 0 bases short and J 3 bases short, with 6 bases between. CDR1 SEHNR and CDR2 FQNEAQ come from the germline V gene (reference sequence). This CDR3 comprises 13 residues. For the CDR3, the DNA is TGTGCCAGCAGCTTAGCAGGGGGCTACGAGCAGTACTTC. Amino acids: CASSLAGGYEQYF. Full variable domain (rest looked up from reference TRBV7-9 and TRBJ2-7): DTGVSQNPRHKITKRGQNVTFRCDPISEHNRLYWYRQTLGQGPEFLTYFQNEAQLEKSRLLSDRFSAERPKGSFSTLEIQRTEQGDSAMYLCASSLAGGYEQYFGPGTRLTVT.

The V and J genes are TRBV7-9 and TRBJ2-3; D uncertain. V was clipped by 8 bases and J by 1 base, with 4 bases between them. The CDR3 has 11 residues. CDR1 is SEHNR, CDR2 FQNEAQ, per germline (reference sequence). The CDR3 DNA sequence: TGTGCCAGCCACCGCACAGATACGCAGTATTTT. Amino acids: CASHRTDTQYF. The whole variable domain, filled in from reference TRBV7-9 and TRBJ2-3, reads DTGVSQNPRHKITKRGQNVTFRCDPISEHNRLYWYRQTLGQGPEFLTYFQNEAQLEKSRLLSDRFSAERPKGSFSTLEIQRTEQGDSAMYLCASHRTDTQYFGPGTRLTVL.

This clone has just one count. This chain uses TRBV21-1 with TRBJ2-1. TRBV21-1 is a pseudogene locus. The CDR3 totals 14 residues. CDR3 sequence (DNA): TGTGCCAGCCTAAACCCGGGCTGTTACAATGAGCAGTTCTTC. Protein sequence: CASLNPGCYNEQFF.

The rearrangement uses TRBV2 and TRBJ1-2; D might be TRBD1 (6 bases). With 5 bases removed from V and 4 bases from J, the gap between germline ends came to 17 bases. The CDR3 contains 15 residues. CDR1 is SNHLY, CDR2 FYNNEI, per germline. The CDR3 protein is CASSKGEGAIYGYTF. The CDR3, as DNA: TGTGCCAGCAGTAAGGGGGAAGGAGCAATCTATGGCTACACCTTC.

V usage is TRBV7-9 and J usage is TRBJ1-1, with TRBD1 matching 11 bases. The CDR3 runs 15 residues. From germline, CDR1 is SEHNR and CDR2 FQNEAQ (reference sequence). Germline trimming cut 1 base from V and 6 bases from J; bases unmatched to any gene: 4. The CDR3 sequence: CASSLVPGQGAEAFF. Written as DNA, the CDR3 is TGTGCCAGCAGCTTAGTTCCGGGACAGGGGGCTGAAGCTTTCTTT. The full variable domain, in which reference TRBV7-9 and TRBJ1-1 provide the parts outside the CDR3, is DTGVSQNPRHKITKRGQNVTFRCDPISEHNRLYWYRQTLGQGPEFLTYFQNEAQLEKSRLLSDRFSAERPKGSFSTLEIQRTEQGDSAMYLCASSLVPGQGAEAFFGQGTRLTVV.

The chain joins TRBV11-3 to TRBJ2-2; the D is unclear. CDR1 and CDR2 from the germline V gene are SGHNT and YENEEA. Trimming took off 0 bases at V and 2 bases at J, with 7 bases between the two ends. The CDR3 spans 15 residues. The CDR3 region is CASSLDPLNTGELFF. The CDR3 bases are TGTGCCAGCAGCTTAGATCCACTCAACACCGGGGAGCTGTTTTTT. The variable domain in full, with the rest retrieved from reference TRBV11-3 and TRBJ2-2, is EAGVVQSPRYKIIEKKQPVAFWCNPISGHNTLYWYLQNLGQGPELLIRYENEEAVDDSQLPKDRFSAERLKGVDSTLKIQPAELGDSAVYLCASSLDPLNTGELFFGEGSRLTVL.

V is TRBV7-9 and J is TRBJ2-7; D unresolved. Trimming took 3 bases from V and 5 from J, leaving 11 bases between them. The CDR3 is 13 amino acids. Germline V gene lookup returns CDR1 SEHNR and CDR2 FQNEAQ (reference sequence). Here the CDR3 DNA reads TGTGCCAGCAGCTTCTCTGAAAAGAACGAGCAGTACTTC. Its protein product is CASSFSEKNEQYF.

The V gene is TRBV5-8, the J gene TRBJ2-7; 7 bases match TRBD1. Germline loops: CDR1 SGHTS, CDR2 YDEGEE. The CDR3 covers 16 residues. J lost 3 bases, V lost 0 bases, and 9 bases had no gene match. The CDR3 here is CASSLAPAGGVYEQYF. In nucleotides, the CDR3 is TGTGCCAGCAGCTTGGCCCCGGCAGGGGGTGTCTACGAGCAGTACTTC.

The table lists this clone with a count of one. The CDR3 sequence is CASSYRWADNQPQHF. The CDR3 coding sequence is TGTGCCAGCAGTTACCGTTGGGCAGACAATCAGCCCCAGCATTTT. The J gene is TRBJ1-5, the V gene TRBV6-5; D remains ambiguous. Germline CDR1 and CDR2: MNHEY and SVGAGI. This CDR3 is built from 15 residues. Trimming cost V 2 bases and J 3 bases, with 11 bases left between them.

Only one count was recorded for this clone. The CDR3 spells CASVLGNTEAFF. The CDR3 DNA reads TGTGCCAGCGTTCTGGGGAACACTGAAGCTTTCTTT. The J gene is TRBJ1-1, the V gene TRBV6-6, with D unclear. The V gene lost 8 bases and the J gene lost 1 base, with 8 bases spanning the gap. Per the germline V gene, CDR1 is MNHNY and CDR2 is SVGAGI (reference sequence). The CDR3 has 12 residues.

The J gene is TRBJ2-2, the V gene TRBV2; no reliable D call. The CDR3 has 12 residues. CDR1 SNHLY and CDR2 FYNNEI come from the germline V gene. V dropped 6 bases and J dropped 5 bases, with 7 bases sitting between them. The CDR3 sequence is CASRFQTGELFF. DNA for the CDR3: TGTGCCAGCAGATTCCAAACCGGGGAGCTGTTTTTT. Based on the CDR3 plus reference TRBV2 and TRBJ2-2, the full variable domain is EPEVTQTPSHQVTQMGQEVILRCVPISNHLYFYWYRQILGQKVEFLVSFYNNEISEKSEIFDDQFSVERPDGSNFTLKIRSTKLEDSAMYFCASRFQTGELFFGEGSRLTVL.

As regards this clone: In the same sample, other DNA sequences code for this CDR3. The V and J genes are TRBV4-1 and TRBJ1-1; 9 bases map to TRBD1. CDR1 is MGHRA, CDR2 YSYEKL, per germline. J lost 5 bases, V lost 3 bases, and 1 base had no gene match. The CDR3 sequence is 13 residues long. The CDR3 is CASSQDRGTEAFF. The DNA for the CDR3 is TGCGCCAGCAGCCAGGACAGGGGTACTGAAGCTTTCTTT.